This TCR beta chain was profiled in a study of cytomegalovirus exposure and HLA in healthy donors. Germline V gene data show CDR1 as SEHNR and CDR2 as FQNEAQ (reference sequence). Trimming cost V 1 base and J 4 bases; bases outside gene matches: 4. This CDR3 contains 15 residues. This PCR relied on a set of 60 Vbeta primers and 13 Jbeta primers. The authors' processing: Counted up in a later analysis, unique TCR beta chains came to around 80 million, with 9.5 million to 13 million shared. Profiling relied on immunoSEQ multiplex PCR, and the TCRdb table lists in-frame clones only, not all of them. D and trimming come from the DNA, and the V and J calls and clone size come from that table. The sample contains about 100,000 clones, around three quarters of which appear only once.

This sequence joins TRBV7-9 and TRBJ1-1; 9 positions agree with TRBD1. This receptor was taken from a man in his forties in good health and CMV-seronegative. Sequenced: PBMCs. The CDR3 sequence: CASSLGGTGITEAFF. CDR3 nucleotide sequence: TGTGCCAGCAGCTTAGGAGGGACAGGGATCACTGAAGCTTTCTTT.